Listed below are T cell receptor beta chains from one sample, sequenced in a study of metastatic and nonmetastatic thyroid tumors. MiXCR re-clonotyped the PCR reads for TCRdb. Of 20,000 to 25,000 clones in the sample, about 30% were seen once. The sequencing input was tumor tissue. These receptors were taken from a female donor with papillary thyroid cancer or a benign thyroid nodule (not recorded which). Some clones in this sample may be carry-over from other donors' samples. The CDR3 runs from the conserved cysteine through the conserved F or W. A row's size may be missing; if present it is once, few, many or a size class.

V	J	size	CDR3
TRBV7-2	TRBJ2-3	-	CASSLGLAVGDTQYF
TRBV6-1	TRBJ1-6	-	CASSLLHPELRGDSLHF
TRBV11-2	TRBJ1-2	-	CASSPDRGGGYTF
TRBV12-5	TRBJ2-7	many	CASGLANDRGPYEQYF
TRBV18	TRBJ1-3	many	CASSPGTGIAGNTIYF
TRBV5-1	TRBJ2-3	many	CASSPWTSGGATDTQYF
TRBV6-1	TRBJ1-2	-	CASSESGHSEVYGYTF
TRBV5-1	TRBJ1-3	few	CASSLAPYRAQCIYF
TRBV28	TRBJ1-4	few	CASLETRRISTNEKLFF
TRBV12-3/TRBV12-4	TRBJ2-1	-	CATTGEVGRAYEQFF